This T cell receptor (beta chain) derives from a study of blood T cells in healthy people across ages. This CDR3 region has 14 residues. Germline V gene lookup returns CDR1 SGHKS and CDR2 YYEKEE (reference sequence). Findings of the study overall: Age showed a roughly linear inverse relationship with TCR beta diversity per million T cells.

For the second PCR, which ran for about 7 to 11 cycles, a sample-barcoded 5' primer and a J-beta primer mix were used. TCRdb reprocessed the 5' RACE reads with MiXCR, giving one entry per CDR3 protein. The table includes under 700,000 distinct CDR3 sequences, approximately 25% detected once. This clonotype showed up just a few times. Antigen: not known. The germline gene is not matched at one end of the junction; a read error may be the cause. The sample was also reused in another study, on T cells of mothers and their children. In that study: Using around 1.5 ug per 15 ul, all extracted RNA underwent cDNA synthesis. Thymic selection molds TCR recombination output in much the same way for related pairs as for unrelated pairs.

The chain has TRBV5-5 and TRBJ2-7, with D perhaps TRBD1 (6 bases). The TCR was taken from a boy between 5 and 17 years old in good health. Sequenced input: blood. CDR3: CANSLYRESGEQYF. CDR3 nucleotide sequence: TGTGCCAACAGCTTGTACAGGGAAAGTGGCGAGCAGTACTTC.